This T cell receptor beta chain was profiled in a study of blood T cells in healthy people across ages. This clonotype showed up just a few times. Germline V gene sequence: CDR1 DFQATT, CDR2 SNEGSKA (reference sequence). The CDR3 has 14 residues. V trimming: 0 bases; J trimming: 7 bases; junction bases outside the gene matches: 5. Primed by a sample-barcoded 5' primer and a J-beta primer mix, a second PCR proceeded for roughly 6 to 12 cycles. Each of the cDNA molecules was tagged by a template-switch adaptor with 12 random nucleotides. TCRdb reprocessed the 5' RACE reads with MiXCR, giving one entry per CDR3 protein. The repertoire holds hundreds of thousands of distinct CDR3 sequences, with 40% to 45% as singletons.

The TCR was taken from an older man in good health. The chain recombines TRBV20-1 with TRBJ1-4; 7 nucleotides align to TRBD1. The sample comprised blood. The CDR3 region is CSARDRGVSEKLFF. The CDR3 region has the DNA TGCAGTGCTAGAGACAGGGGGGTCAGTGAAAAACTGTTTTTT.